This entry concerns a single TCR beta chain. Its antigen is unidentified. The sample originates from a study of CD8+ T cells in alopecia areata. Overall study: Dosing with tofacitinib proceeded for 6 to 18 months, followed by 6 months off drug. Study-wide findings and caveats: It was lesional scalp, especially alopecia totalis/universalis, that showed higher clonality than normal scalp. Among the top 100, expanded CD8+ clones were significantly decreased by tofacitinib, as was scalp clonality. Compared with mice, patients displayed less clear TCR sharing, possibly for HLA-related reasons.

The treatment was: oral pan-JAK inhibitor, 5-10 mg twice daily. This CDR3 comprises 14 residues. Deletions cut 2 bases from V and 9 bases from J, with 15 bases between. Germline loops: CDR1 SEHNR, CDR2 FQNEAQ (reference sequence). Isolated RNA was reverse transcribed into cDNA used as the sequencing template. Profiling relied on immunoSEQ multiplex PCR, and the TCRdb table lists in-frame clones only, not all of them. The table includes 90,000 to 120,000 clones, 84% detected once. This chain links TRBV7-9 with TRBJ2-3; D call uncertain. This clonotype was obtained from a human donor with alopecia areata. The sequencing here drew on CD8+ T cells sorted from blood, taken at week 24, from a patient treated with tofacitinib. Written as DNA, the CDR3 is TGTGCCAGCAGCTTACCTTTGCCCTTACCCACGCAGTATTTT. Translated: CASSLPLPLPTQYF.